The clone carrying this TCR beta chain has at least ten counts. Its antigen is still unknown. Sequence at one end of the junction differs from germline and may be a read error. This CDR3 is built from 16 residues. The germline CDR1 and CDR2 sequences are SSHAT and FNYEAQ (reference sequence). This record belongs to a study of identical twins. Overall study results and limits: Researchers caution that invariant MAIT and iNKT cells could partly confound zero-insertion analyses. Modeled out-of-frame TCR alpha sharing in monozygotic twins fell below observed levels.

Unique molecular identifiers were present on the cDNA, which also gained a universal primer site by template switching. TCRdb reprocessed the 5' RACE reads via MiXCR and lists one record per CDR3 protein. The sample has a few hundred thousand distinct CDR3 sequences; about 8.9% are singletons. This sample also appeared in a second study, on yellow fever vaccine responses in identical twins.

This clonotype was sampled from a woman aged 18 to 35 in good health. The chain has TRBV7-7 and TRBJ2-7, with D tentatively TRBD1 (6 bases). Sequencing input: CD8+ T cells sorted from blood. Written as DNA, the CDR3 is TGTGCTAGCAGCTTATGGGGACAAGGGATTCTATACGAGCAGTACTTC. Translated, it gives CASSLWGQGILYEQYF.